The present T cell receptor (beta chain) was sequenced within a study of T-cell memory formation after mild COVID-19. TCRdb ran MiXCR on the 5' RACE reads and lists one entry per CDR3 protein. Here the sample spans 450,000 or so distinct CDR3 sequences, 15% to 20% being singletons. There are 13 residues in the CDR3. The V gene's germline CDR1 is SQVTM and CDR2 ANQGSEA. Deletions cut 6 bases from V and 2 bases from J, with 14 bases between. Findings and caveats of the study: Among contracting clones, CD4+ were mainly CM/EM and CD8+ enriched in EMRA. Later expanders leaned CD4+, whereas day 15 to 85 contracting clones were balanced CD4/CD8. Within pre-infection memory, some responding clones were found, suggesting cross-reactive memory joined.

This clonotype was observed a handful of times. Its specificity is unknown. The sequencing input was PBMCs or a T cell subset sorted from them (not recorded which). The receptor's source is an adult woman who had mild COVID-19 (a few samples of this study predate the infection). Cell type and time point are not known. The rearrangement uses TRBV29-1 and TRBJ2-7; the D gene could be TRBD1 or TRBD2 (5 bases each). CDR3 residues: CSVETEDTYEQYF. The CDR3 region has the DNA TGCAGCGTGGAGACGGAGGACACCTACGAGCAGTACTTC.